These T cell receptor beta chains were read from a single sample in a study of blood T cell repertoires in COVID-19. Clones were read by immunoSEQ multiplex PCR, and TCRdb kept only the in-frame ones, dropping some. The repertoire holds about 49,000 clones, with approximately 85% as singletons. Sequencing used peripheral blood. Receptor source: a human donor in a cohort sampled during active COVID-19. Each CDR3 is given with its conserved first and last residue. The D gene is left open where the match is weak. Size values are once, few and many counts, or a class for expanded clones, and some rows have none.

j_gene | v_gene | abundance | d_gene | CDR3nt | CDR3aa
TRBJ1-2 | TRBV6-4 | NA | NA | TGTGCCGGCAGTGATAATAACTATGGCTACACCTTC | CAGSDNNYGYTF
TRBJ2-5 | TRBV28 | NA | TRBD2 | TGTGCCAGCAGTGCGACGCGCGGGGGGGCAATCGGTGAGACCCAGTACTTC | CASSATRGGAIGETQYF
TRBJ2-6 | TRBV3-1/TRBV3-2 | NA | NA | TGTGCCAGCAGCCAAGGGTTTCAGGGAACCACTGGGGCCAACGTCCTGACTTTC | CASSQGFQGTTGANVLTF
TRBJ1-5 | TRBV2 | NA | NA | TGTGCCAGTAGGTGGAGTCGGGATCCCAATCAGCCCCAGCATTTT | CASRWSRDPNQPQHF
TRBJ2-7 | TRBV18 | NA | NA | TGTGCCAGCTCACCTTCGGAAGCGCTCGAGCAGTACTTC | CASSPSEALEQYF
TRBJ2-7 | TRBV27 | NA | NA | TGTGCCAGCAGTCCATGGACAGGAGGGCCGTACGAGCAGTACTTC | CASSPWTGGPYEQYF
TRBJ1-4 | TRBV19 | NA | NA | TGTGCCAGTAGTATAGATAAAACAACAACTAATGAAAAACTGTTTTTT | CASSIDKTTTNEKLFF
TRBJ2-6 | TRBV28 | NA | NA | TGTGCCAGCAGTAAAAGGGGTGGGGCCAACGTCCTGACTTTC | CASSKRGGANVLTF
TRBJ2-7 | TRBV28 | NA | NA | TGTGCCAGCAAGGGCCCGGGGAGCTCCTACGAGCAGTACTTC | CASKGPGSSYEQYF
TRBJ2-7 | TRBV10-3 | NA | TRBD1 | TGTGCCATCAGGGCGGGGACAGGCTACGAGCAGTACTTC | CAIRAGTGYEQYF
TRBJ2-7 | TRBV5-1 | NA | NA | TGCGCCAGCAGCTTGGAGAATCGGGGAAGGGAAACTATCACCTACGAGCAGTACTTC | CASSLENRGRETITYEQYF
TRBJ1-2 | TRBV6-2/TRBV6-3 | NA | NA | TGTGCCAGCAGTTCTACAGTTCAAACCTATGGCTACACCTTC | CASSSTVQTYGYTF
TRBJ2-1 | TRBV5-4 | few | NA | TGTGCCAGCAGCTCCAGGGATTCCTACAATGAGCAGTTCTTC | CASSSRDSYNEQFF
TRBJ2-1 | TRBV5-1 | NA | NA | TGCGCCAGCAGCTTGGTAGTCGGGACTGACAATGAGCAGTTCTTC | CASSLVVGTDNEQFF
TRBJ2-7 | TRBV27 | NA | TRBD2 | TGTGCCAGCAGTTCCCCGACTAGCGGCTCCTACGAGCAGTACTTC | CASSSPTSGSYEQYF
TRBJ2-1 | TRBV11-3 | NA | NA | TGTGCCAGCAGCTCAGGGTCCGTCAATGAGCAGTTCTTC | CASSSGSVNEQFF
TRBJ2-3 | TRBV30 | NA | TRBD2 | TGTGCCTGGAGTCGGGCCTCGGGGGGGGGCCCCACAGATACGCAGTATTTT | CAWSRASGGGPTDTQYF
TRBJ2-1 | TRBV27 | NA | TRBD2 | TGTGCCAGCAGTTTAGAGCAGGGAGGGTTGAATGAGCAGTTCTTC | CASSLEQGGLNEQFF
TRBJ1-1 | TRBV3-1/TRBV3-2 | NA | TRBD1 | TGTGCCAGCAGCCCGACAGGGGTTGGGGGCACTGAAGCTTTCTTT | CASSPTGVGGTEAFF
TRBJ1-3 | TRBV12-3/TRBV12-4 | NA | TRBD1 | TGTGCCAGCAAGGAGGACAGGGTGTATTTT | CASKEDRVYF
TRBJ2-3 | TRBV12-5 | NA | NA | TGTGCTAGTGGTCCGTGGACTGTAGATACGCAGTATTTT | CASGPWTVDTQYF
TRBJ2-7 | TRBV6-5 | NA | NA | TGTGCCAGCAGTTACTGGGGGGTGGGCGACGAGCAGTACTTC | CASSYWGVGDEQYF
TRBJ2-5 | TRBV11-2 | NA | TRBD2 | TGTGCCAGCAGCTTCAATCCTAGCGGGGGCTCAGAGACCCAGTACTTC | CASSFNPSGGSETQYF
TRBJ2-1 | TRBV7-9 | few | NA | TGTGCCAGCAGCTTAGTTGGCTATGAGCAGTTCTTC | CASSLVGYEQFF
TRBJ1-1 | TRBV7-2 | NA | TRBD1 | TGTGCCAGCAGCTTAAAGACAGGGGGCTCGGTAAAGAACACTGAAGCTTTCTTT | CASSLKTGGSVKNTEAFF
TRBJ1-5 | TRBV27 | NA | NA | TGTGCCAGCAGTTTTCTAGATCAGCCCCAGCATTTT | CASSFLDQPQHF
TRBJ2-3 | TRBV10-1 | NA | NA | TGCGCCAGCAGTGAGTTGCCCAGGTTCACAGATACGCAGTATTTT | CASSELPRFTDTQYF
TRBJ2-7 | TRBV28 | NA | NA | TGTGCCAGCAGCCCACGGGCCTACGAGCAGTACTTC | CASSPRAYEQYF
TRBJ2-1 | TRBV6-2/TRBV6-3 | NA | NA | TGTGCCAGCAGACCTAGCGGACCCAGGGGGGTCATTGCGCAGTTCTTC | CASRPSGPRGVIAQFF
TRBJ1-2 | TRBV7-9 | NA | NA | TGTGCCAGCAGCTTAGTGGGGGCGCTTGGCTACACCTTC | CASSLVGALGYTF
TRBJ2-7 | TRBV19 | NA | TRBD2 | TGTGCCAGTAGTATCTCACCCTTAGCGGGGGGGGACTACGAGCAGTACTTC | CASSISPLAGGDYEQYF
TRBJ2-6 | TRBV7-2 | NA | NA | TGTGCCAGCAGCTTAGCCGGGGTTAGCTCTGGGGCCAACGTCCTGACTTTC | CASSLAGVSSGANVLTF
TRBJ2-1 | TRBV4-1 | NA | NA | TGCGCCAGCAGCCAAGATTTGGGGGGACCCCCGAGGGATGAGCAGTTCTTC | CASSQDLGGPPRDEQFF
TRBJ2-7 | TRBV2 | NA | TRBD2 | TGTGCCAGCAGTTCGGGACTAGCTTTCCGGGACGAGCAGTACTTC | CASSSGLAFRDEQYF
TRBJ2-5 | TRBV3-1/TRBV3-2 | NA | NA | TGTGCCAGCAGCCAATTCCGGGAGACCCAGTACTTC | CASSQFRETQYF
TRBJ2-7 | TRBV6-5 | NA | NA | TGTGCCAGCGGGACGGACGGGAGCTTGAGCGAGCAGTACTTC | CASGTDGSLSEQYF
TRBJ2-3 | TRBV12-3/TRBV12-4 | NA | NA | TGTGCCACCAGGGAGGTCAGCACAGATACGCAGTATTTT | CATREVSTDTQYF
TRBJ2-1 | TRBV14 | NA | NA | TGTGCCAGCAGCCATGGGGGGGAGCAGTTCTTC | CASSHGGEQFF
TRBJ1-2 | TRBV10-3 | NA | TRBD1 | TGTGCCATCAGTGAGTGGGACAGCTCACCCAACTATGGCTACACCTTC | CAISEWDSSPNYGYTF
TRBJ1-2 | TRBV18 | NA | TRBD1 | TGTGCCAGCTCACCGGAGCATGACAGGGATGGCTACACCTTC | CASSPEHDRDGYTF
TRBJ2-6 | TRBV5-5 | NA | NA | TGTGCCAGCAGCCTAACAGGAAGCTCTGGGGCCAACGTCCTGACTTTC | CASSLTGSSGANVLTF
TRBJ2-7 | TRBV5-4 | NA | NA | TGTGCCAGCAGCTTGTGGGGAGTTGCCTACGAGCAGTACTTC | CASSLWGVAYEQYF